The 14 T cell receptor beta chains below come from one sample, sequenced in a study of blood T cells in healthy people across ages. The second PCR ran about 6 to 12 cycles with a sample-barcoded 5' primer and J-beta primers. TCRdb re-derived calls from the 5' RACE reads in MiXCR, one entry per CDR3 protein. The repertoire holds some 1.4 million distinct CDR3 sequences, with about 43% as singletons. The sample consisted of blood. Receptors were obtained from a woman younger than 30 in good health.

This chain links TRBV20-1 with TRBJ2-1, with D tentatively TRBD2 (5 bases). V was cut by 3 bases and J by 6 bases, with 15 bases left in between. Germline-derived CDR1 and CDR2 are DFQATT and SNEGSKA (reference sequence). This CDR3 region has 14 residues. This CDR3 is CSARSLASSNEQFF. In DNA, the CDR3 is TGCAGTGCTAGGTCGCTAGCCTCCAGCAATGAGCAGTTCTTC.

The rearrangement uses TRBV7-9 and TRBJ2-5; D is undetermined. Germline CDR1 is SEHNR and CDR2 is FQNEAQ (reference sequence). The CDR3 is 16 amino acids. Deletions cut 5 bases from V and 3 bases from J, with 19 bases between. CDR3 nucleotide sequence: TGTGCCAGCAGCACTCAACACCCGTGGGGTGAAGAGACCCAGTACTTC. This translates into CASSTQHPWGEETQYF.

This clonotype came up a few times. The CDR3 nucleotides are TGTGCCAGCAGCTTTTACGGCGGGGGGTCCTACGAGCAGTACTTC. Translated, it gives CASSFYGGGSYEQYF. The chain combines TRBV7-2 with TRBJ2-7; 8 bases are shared with TRBD2. The germline CDR1 and CDR2 sequences are SGHTA and FQGNSA. The junction had 5 bases not matched to a gene; V was cut back by 3 bases and J by 1 base. The length of the CDR3 is 15 residues.

The chain has TRBV27 and TRBJ2-1, with D perhaps matching TRBD1 (6 bases). CDR3 length equals 13 residues. V shed 8 bases and J shed 6 bases, with 14 bases lying between them. CDR1 MNHEY and CDR2 SMNVEV come from the germline V gene (reference sequence). CDR3 sequence (DNA): TGTGCCAGCCGGGTAGGGACAAGCAATGAGCAGTTCTTC. This codes for CASRVGTSNEQFF.

V is TRBV9 and J is TRBJ2-1; D remains unclear. The DNA end is a closer match to TRBJ2-7, so the J assignment may be wrong. This CDR3 is built from 14 residues. CDR1 is SGDLS, CDR2 YYNGEE, per germline. The DNA of the CDR3 is TGTGCCAGCAGCGTAGGCGCAGAATACAATGAGCAGTACTTC. Translation: CASSVGAEYNEQYF.

V gene TRBV6-1 combines with J gene TRBJ1-2; D perhaps matches TRBD1 (6 bases). V dropped 3 bases and J dropped 3 bases, with 11 bases sitting between them. This CDR3 comprises 14 residues. In germline, CDR1 is MNHNS, CDR2 SASEGT. CDR3 DNA sequence: TGTGCCAGCAGTGAGCTCGACAGGCACTATGGCTACACCTTC. It codes for CASSELDRHYGYTF.

This clonotype was recorded a few times. The genes are TRBV3-1 and TRBJ2-1; 10 bases map to TRBD2. J lost 9 bases, V lost 5 bases, and 10 bases had no gene match. This CDR3 comprises 15 residues. CDR1 and CDR2 (germline): LGHDT, YNNKEL (reference sequence). This chain's CDR3 is CASSSSSGGTGEQFF. CDR3 nucleotide sequence: TGTGCCAGCAGCTCGTCTAGCGGGGGCACGGGTGAGCAGTTCTTC.

J is TRBJ2-5 and V is TRBV11-2, with D hard to call. CDR1 and CDR2 (germline): SGHAT, FQNNGV. The V gene lost 5 bases and the J gene lost 0 bases, with 10 bases spanning the gap. This CDR3 spans 14 amino acids. CDR3 in DNA: TGTGCCAGCAGCGTACCCTTTAACCAAGAGACCCAGTACTTC. It is translated as CASSVPFNQETQYF.

This clonotype was recorded a few times. V and J are TRBV12-3 or TRBV12-4 and TRBJ1-5; 8 positions agree with TRBD1. This CDR3 spans 15 amino acids. The trim removed 2 bases at V and 7 bases at J, leaving 7 bases unmatched. CDR3 region: CASSLSQGAWQPQHF. CDR3 coding DNA: TGTGCCAGCAGTTTAAGCCAGGGGGCATGGCAGCCCCAGCATTTT.

The chain couples TRBV7-3 to TRBJ2-3; the D gene is possibly TRBD2 (6 bases). CDR1 is SGHTA, CDR2 FQGTGA, per germline. The CDR3 covers 15 residues. V was trimmed by 4 bases and J by 5 bases, leaving 16 bases between them. The CDR3 loop reads CASSSGTSRGDTQYF. The CDR3 DNA is TGTGCCAGCAGCTCTGGGACTTCCCGGGGAGATACGCAGTATTTT.

This chain joins TRBV29-1 and TRBJ1-2, with 8 bases identical to TRBD1. Germline loops: CDR1 SQVTM, CDR2 ANQGSEA. V lost 5 bases to trimming and J lost 6 bases; unmatched junction nucleotides: 14. CDR3 size: 15 residues. The CDR3 nucleotides read TGCAGCGTTTCCCTTGGGACAGGCCCACAGGATGGCTACACCTTC. Its translation is CSVSLGTGPQDGYTF.

This clonotype was detected a few times. This rearrangement joins TRBV6-6 to TRBJ1-2, with 7 bases identical to TRBD1. From germline, CDR1 is MNHNY and CDR2 SVGAGI (reference sequence). CDR3 length: 16 residues. With 5 bases clipped from V and 4 bases from J, the junction kept 13 bases outside the gene matches. The CDR3 sequence: CASSGGAGGTSYGYTF. For the CDR3, the DNA is TGTGCCAGCAGTGGCGGGGCAGGGGGGACCAGCTATGGCTACACCTTC.

The chain combines TRBV7-9 with TRBJ1-2; no reliable D call. This CDR3 comprises 15 residues. Per the germline V gene, CDR1 is SEHNR and CDR2 is FQNEAQ (reference sequence). V shed 6 bases and J shed 0 bases, with 14 bases lying between them. CDR3: CASSTVGLANYGYTF. DNA of the CDR3: TGTGCCAGCAGTACGGTGGGGTTGGCTAACTATGGCTACACCTTC.

The CDR3: CASSGIGLAGKDTQYF. The CDR3 nucleotides are TGCGCCAGCAGTGGCATTGGACTAGCGGGAAAAGATACGCAGTATTTT. V and J are TRBV10-1 and TRBJ2-3; 12 bases fit TRBD2. Germline V gene sequence: CDR1 WNHNN, CDR2 SYGVQD (reference sequence). The CDR3 covers 16 residues. V gave up 4 bases and J gave up 5 bases; unmatched junction bases: 7.